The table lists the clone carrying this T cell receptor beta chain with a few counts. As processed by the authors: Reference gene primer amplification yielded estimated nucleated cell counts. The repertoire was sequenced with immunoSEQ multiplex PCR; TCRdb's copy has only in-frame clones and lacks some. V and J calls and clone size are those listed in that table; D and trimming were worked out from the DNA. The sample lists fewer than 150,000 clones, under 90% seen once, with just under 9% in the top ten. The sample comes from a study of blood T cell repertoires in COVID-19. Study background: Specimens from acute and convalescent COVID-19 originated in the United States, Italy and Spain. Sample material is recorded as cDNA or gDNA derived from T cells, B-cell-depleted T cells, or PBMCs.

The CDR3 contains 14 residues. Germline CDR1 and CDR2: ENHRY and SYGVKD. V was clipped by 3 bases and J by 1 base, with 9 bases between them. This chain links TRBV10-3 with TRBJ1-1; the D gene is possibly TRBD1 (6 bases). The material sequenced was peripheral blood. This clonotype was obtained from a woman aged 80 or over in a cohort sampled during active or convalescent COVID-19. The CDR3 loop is CAISDQTGNTEAFF. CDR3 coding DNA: TGTGCCATCAGTGACCAGACAGGGAACACTGAAGCTTTCTTT.